The next 24 T cell receptor beta chains were all read from a single sample in a study of cytomegalovirus exposure and HLA in healthy donors. The PCR ran on 60 Vbeta and 13 Jbeta primers. The method was immunoSEQ multiplex PCR; TCRdb's version includes in-frame clones alone and lacks a portion of them. Here the sample spans 60,000 to 70,000 clones, 68% being singletons. Material for sequencing was PBMCs. These receptors were taken from a woman aged 25 to 39 in good health and CMV-seronegative.

The chain uses TRBV5-4 and TRBJ2-3; TRBD2 matches at 11 bases. Germline assignment: CDR1 SGHNT and CDR2 YYREEE (reference sequence). Germline trimming cut 0 bases from V and 4 bases from J; bases unmatched to any gene: 7. The CDR3 spans 17 residues. The CDR3 reads CASSLDSGGANADTQYF. CDR3 nucleotide sequence: TGTGCCAGCAGCTTGGATAGCGGGGGGGCTAACGCAGATACGCAGTATTTT.

The V gene is TRBV10-1, the J gene TRBJ2-5; 7 bases fit TRBD2. V shed 3 bases, J shed 5 bases, and the junction held 9 bases outside the gene matches. Germline loops: CDR1 WNHNN, CDR2 SYGVQD (reference sequence). This CDR3 is 15 amino acids long. In DNA, the CDR3 is TGCGCCAGCAGTGAACAGCGGGGAATGTGGGAGACCCAGTACTTC. Translated: CASSEQRGMWETQYF.

The V call is TRBV6-5, the J call TRBJ1-1; D gene unclear. CDR3 length: 13 residues. The germline V and J ends were trimmed by 0 bases and 7 bases, with 9 bases remaining between them. CDR1 MNHEY and CDR2 SVGAGI come from the germline V gene. CDR3: CASSYSRVSEAFF. CDR3 DNA: TGTGCCAGCAGTTACTCGAGGGTCAGTGAAGCTTTCTTT.

A single count supports this clone. The chain is built from TRBV7-2 and TRBJ2-2, with a possible D match to TRBD1 (6 bases). In germline, CDR1 is SGHTA, CDR2 FQGNSA. V lost 0 bases and J lost 7, with 12 bases in between. The CDR3 is made up of 15 amino acids. The CDR3 protein is CASSLAGRGGGELFF. Written as DNA, the CDR3 is TGTGCCAGCAGCTTAGCGGGCAGGGGTGGCGGGGAGCTGTTTTTT.

The chain links TRBV5-4 to TRBJ2-7; D is uncertain. V dropped 0 bases and J dropped 5 bases, with 12 bases sitting between them. Germline-derived CDR1 and CDR2 are SGHNT and YYREEE (reference sequence). CDR3 size: 14 residues. In DNA, the CDR3 is TGTGCCAGCAGCTTGGATATTCTTCTCCACGAGCAGTACTTC. Translating gives CASSLDILLHEQYF.

In its sample, this clone was seen once. The genes are TRBV27 and TRBJ1-2, with 7 bases lining up with TRBD1. The CDR3 runs to 13 residues. The V segment lost 3 bases and the J segment 4 bases; nucleotides outside the gene matches: 2. CDR1 MNHEY and CDR2 SMNVEV come from the germline V gene (reference sequence). This CDR3 reads CASSFRGSYGYTF. Here the CDR3 DNA reads TGTGCCAGCAGTTTCAGGGGGAGCTATGGCTACACCTTC.

The J gene is TRBJ2-7, the V gene TRBV20-1; unclear D gene. This CDR3 contains 10 residues. V was clipped by 5 bases and J by 2 bases, with 4 bases between them. Germline CDR1 reads DFQATT; CDR2 reads SNEGSKA (reference sequence). CDR3: CSALPYEQYF. The CDR3 bases are TGCAGTGCTCTCCCCTACGAGCAGTACTTC.

This chain connects TRBV7-9 to TRBJ1-1; maybe TRBD1 (5 bases). The CDR3 is 15 residues long. Germline CDR1 reads SEHNR; CDR2 reads FQNEAQ (reference sequence). V gave up 3 bases and J gave up 1 base, with 12 bases separating them. The CDR3 region has the DNA TGTGCCAGCAGCTTTCAAGGGGCCGCGAACACTGAAGCTTTCTTT. Its translation is CASSFQGAANTEAFF.

This clone turned up a few times. The CDR3 nucleotides read TGTGCCTGGAGTGAAGGGACAGTTTTCAATCAGCCCCAGCATTTT. Its protein is CAWSEGTVFNQPQHF. The chain recombines TRBV30 with TRBJ1-5; 7 bases are a match to TRBD1. The germline V gene has CDR1 GTSNPN and CDR2 SVGIG (reference sequence). The CDR3 sequence is 15 residues long. Losses at the gene ends were 1 base for V and 3 bases for J; bases not matched to a gene: 6.

V gene TRBV9 combines with J gene TRBJ1-2; D remains unclear. CDR1 SGDLS and CDR2 YYNGEE come from the germline V gene. The CDR3 runs to 12 residues. V dropped 3 bases and J dropped 8 bases, with 11 bases sitting between them. The CDR3 region is CASSARNLGYTF. CDR3 in DNA: TGTGCCAGCAGCGCCCGAAACCTAGGCTACACCTTC.

CDR3 DNA sequence: TGTGCCAGCAGTGAAGGTGGAGACAGAAAGTGGTATTTT. Protein product: CASSEGGDRKWYF. This chain links TRBV6-1 with TRBJ2-3, with D possibly being TRBD1 (5 bases). This CDR3 contains 13 residues. Germline V CDR1 and CDR2: MNHNS, SASEGT. Trimming removed 1 base at V and 14 bases at J, with 16 bases between.

This chain joins TRBV6-1 and TRBJ1-1; D not resolved. This CDR3 contains 13 residues. From germline, CDR1 is MNHNS and CDR2 SASEGT. The V gene lost 6 bases and the J gene lost 0 bases, with 8 bases spanning the gap. CDR3 loop: CASRDNLNTEAFF. The CDR3 DNA reads as TGTGCCAGCAGAGACAACTTGAACACTGAAGCTTTCTTT.

In regard to this clone: This specimen includes other DNA sequences encoding the same CDR3. The chain links TRBV7-3 to TRBJ2-1; the match to TRBD1 covers 9 bases. With 2 bases clipped from V and 1 base from J, the junction kept 0 bases outside the gene matches. Germline CDR1 SGHTA, CDR2 FQGTGA. The CDR3 length is 15 residues. The CDR3 DNA reads TGTGCCAGCAGCTTAGACAGGGGGTCCTACAATGAGCAGTTCTTC. Protein product: CASSLDRGSYNEQFF. The full variable domain, its missing parts supplied by reference TRBV7-3 and TRBJ2-1, is GAGVSQTPSNKVTEKGKYVELRCDPISGHTALYWYRQSLGQGPEFLIYFQGTGAADDSGLPNDRFFAVRPEGSVSTLKIQRTERGDSAVYLCASSLDRGSYNEQFFGPGTRLTVL.

The rearrangement links TRBV14 to TRBJ2-3; 10 nucleotides line up with TRBD1. Germline V gives CDR1 SGHDN, CDR2 FVKESK. The junction had 7 bases not matched to a gene; V was cut back by 1 base and J by 3 bases. The CDR3 spans 17 residues. In nucleotides, the CDR3 is TGTGCCAGCAGCCAAGGCGACCGGGACAGGGGAACAGATACGCAGTATTTT. Its translation: CASSQGDRDRGTDTQYF.

The chain links TRBV5-1 to TRBJ1-1, with D uncertain. CDR1 is SGHRS and CDR2 is YFSETQ in the germline V gene. The ends were cut back, 2 bases at V and 0 bases at J, with 11 bases in the middle. The CDR3 contains 15 residues. This CDR3 reads CASSFPGGLNTEAFF. The CDR3 region has the DNA TGCGCCAGCAGCTTCCCCGGAGGTTTGAACACTGAAGCTTTCTTT.

The rearrangement links TRBV5-1 to TRBJ2-7; possible D gene TRBD1, 6 bases. The germline V gene has CDR1 SGHRS and CDR2 YFSETQ. Trimming left V 4 bases short and J 3 bases short, with 8 bases between. The CDR3 extends over 12 amino acids. CDR3 protein: CASSEQGYEQYF. CDR3 sequence (DNA): TGCGCCAGCAGCGAACAGGGCTACGAGCAGTACTTC. Together with reference TRBV5-1 and TRBJ2-7, the CDR3 gives the full variable domain: KAGVTQTPRYLIKTRGQQVTLSCSPISGHRSVSWYQQTPGQGLQFLFEYFSETQRNKGNFPGRFSGRQFSNSRSEMNVSTLELGDSALYLCASSEQGYEQYFGPGTRLTVT.

This chain uses TRBV19 with TRBJ1-5; a possible D gene is TRBD1 (6 bases). Trimming cost V 3 bases and J 7 bases, with 13 bases left between them. The length of the CDR3 is 14 residues. The V gene's germline CDR1 is LNHDA and CDR2 SQIVND (reference sequence). CDR3 sequence reads: CASSIAGQRQPQHF. Here the CDR3 DNA reads TGTGCCAGTAGTATCGCCGGACAGCGACAGCCCCAGCATTTT.

V usage is TRBV4-1 and J usage is TRBJ1-5; 8 bases are a match to TRBD1. There are 16 residues in the CDR3. Germline assignment: CDR1 MGHRA and CDR2 YSYEKL. V shed 1 base and J 5 bases; nucleotides not matched to a gene: 7. CDR3 sequence reads: CASSQVGRGRDQPQHF. In DNA form, the CDR3 reads TGCGCCAGCAGCCAAGTCGGCAGGGGGCGCGATCAGCCCCAGCATTTT.

The genes are TRBV29-1 and TRBJ1-2, with 8 positions matching TRBD1. Germline CDR1 reads SQVTM; CDR2 reads ANQGSEA. V lost 4 bases and J lost 7; bases outside the gene matches: 8. This CDR3 comprises 13 residues. In DNA form, the CDR3 reads TGCAGCGTTGGATCGGACAGGGTCGGTGGCTACACCTTC. It encodes CSVGSDRVGGYTF.

The chain uses TRBV2 and TRBJ1-5; 9 bases are shared with TRBD1. Germline CDR1 is SNHLY and CDR2 is FYNNEI. The CDR3 runs 14 residues. The ends lost 5 bases at V and 4 bases at J; junction bases unmatched: 3. CDR3 nucleotides: TGTGCCAGCAGTAGACAGGGGGGAAATCAGCCCCAGCATTTT. This codes for CASSRQGGNQPQHF.

V usage is TRBV28 and J usage is TRBJ1-5, with D possibly TRBD1 on 5 matching bases. The CDR3 length is 13 residues. Trimming took 5 bases from V and 6 from J, leaving 11 bases between them. Germline lookup yields CDR1 MDHEN and CDR2 SYDVKM. CDR3 amino acids: CASSPRVGQPQHF. The CDR3 nucleotides are TGTGCCAGCAGTCCCAGGGTGGGTCAGCCCCAGCATTTT.

This clone was seen a handful of times. V and J are TRBV7-7 and TRBJ1-6, with D possibly TRBD1 on 6 matching bases. CDR1 is SSHAT, CDR2 FNYEAQ, per germline (reference sequence). Trimming took 4 bases from V and 7 from J, leaving 17 bases between them. The CDR3 has 16 residues. CDR3 sequence reads: CASSSTGPGKNSPLHF. The CDR3 DNA reads as TGTGCCAGCAGCTCCACAGGGCCGGGCAAAAATTCACCCCTCCACTTT.

The V gene is TRBV9, the J gene TRBJ2-2, with TRBD2 matching over 9 bases. The germline V gene has CDR1 SGDLS and CDR2 YYNGEE. This CDR3 has 19 residues. J gave up 2 bases and V 0 bases, and 11 bases lay outside the gene matches. CDR3 in DNA: TGTGCCAGCAGCGTAGCTTGGATTAGCGGGGGCTATAACACCGGGGAGCTGTTTTTT. Its protein is CASSVAWISGGYNTGELFF.

This clone was seen many times. This chain uses TRBV7-9 with TRBJ2-5; the D gene is possibly TRBD1 (6 bases). The V gene's germline CDR1 is SEHNR and CDR2 FQNEAQ (reference sequence). The length of the CDR3 is 16 residues. The ends were cut back, 2 bases at V and 5 bases at J, with 18 bases in the middle. Here the CDR3 DNA reads TGTGCCAGCAGCTTATATGATCGGACAGCGGTGGAGACCCAGTACTTC. It encodes CASSLYDRTAVETQYF.